This T cell receptor beta chain was recorded in a study of human T cells and chemical hapten exposure. Using its own MiXCR run on the RACE reads, TCRdb lists one record per CDR3 protein. The table lists about 77,000 distinct CDR3 sequences, around 9.4% of them singletons, with around 1.7% in the top ten. This clonotype was recorded at least ten times. Time point here: healthy volunteer bleed at 6 weeks. The starting material, unfractionated whole blood, was used for total RNA extraction. Germline CDR1 and CDR2: SEHNR and FQNEAQ (reference sequence). The junction had 11 bases not matched to a gene; V was cut back by 5 bases and J by 6 bases. CDR3 size: 15 residues.

Sequenced material: whole blood. The sequence came from a female donor in good health. Some clones in this sample may be carry-over from other donors' samples. This chain connects TRBV7-9 to TRBJ2-7; 9 bases line up with TRBD1. CDR3 sequence reads: CASSPPDRGTSEQYF. DNA for the CDR3: TGTGCCAGCAGCCCACCGGACAGGGGCACTTCCGAGCAGTACTTC.